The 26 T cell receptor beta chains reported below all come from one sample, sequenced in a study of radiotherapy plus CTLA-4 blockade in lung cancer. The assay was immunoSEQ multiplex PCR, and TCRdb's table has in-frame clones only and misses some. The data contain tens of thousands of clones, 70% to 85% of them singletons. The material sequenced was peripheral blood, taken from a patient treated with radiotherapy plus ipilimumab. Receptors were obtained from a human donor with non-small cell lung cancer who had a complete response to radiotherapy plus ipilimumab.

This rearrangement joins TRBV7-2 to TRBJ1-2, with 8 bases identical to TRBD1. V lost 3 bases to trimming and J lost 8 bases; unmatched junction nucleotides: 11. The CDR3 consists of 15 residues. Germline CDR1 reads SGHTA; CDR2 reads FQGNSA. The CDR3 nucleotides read TGTGCCAGCAGCTTGGGGACAGGACCTACGGGGGGCTACACCTTC. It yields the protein CASSLGTGPTGGYTF.

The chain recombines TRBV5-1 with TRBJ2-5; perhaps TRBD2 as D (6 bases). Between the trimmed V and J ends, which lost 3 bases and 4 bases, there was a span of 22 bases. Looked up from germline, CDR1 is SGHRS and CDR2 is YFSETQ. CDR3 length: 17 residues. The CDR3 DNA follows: TGCGCCAGCAGCTCGCCGACGCGGGGCAAGGTCCCAGAGACCCAGTACTTC. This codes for CASSSPTRGKVPETQYF. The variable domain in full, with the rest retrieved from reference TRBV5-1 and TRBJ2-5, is KAGVTQTPRYLIKTRGQQVTLSCSPISGHRSVSWYQQTPGQGLQFLFEYFSETQRNKGNFPGRFSGRQFSNSRSEMNVSTLELGDSALYLCASSSPTRGKVPETQYFGPGTRLLVL.

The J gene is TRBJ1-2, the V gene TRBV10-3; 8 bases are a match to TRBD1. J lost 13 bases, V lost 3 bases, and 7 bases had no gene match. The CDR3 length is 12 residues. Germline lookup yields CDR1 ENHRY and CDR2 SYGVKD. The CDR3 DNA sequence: TGTGCCATCAGTGACCTAGACAGGGGAGGCACCTTC. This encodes CAISDLDRGGTF.

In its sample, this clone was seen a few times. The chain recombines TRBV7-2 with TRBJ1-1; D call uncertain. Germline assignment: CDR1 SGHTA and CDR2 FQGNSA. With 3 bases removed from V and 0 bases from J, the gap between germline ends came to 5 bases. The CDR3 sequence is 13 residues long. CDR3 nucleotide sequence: TGTGCCAGCAGCTTCAGGATGAACACTGAAGCTTTCTTT. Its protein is CASSFRMNTEAFF.

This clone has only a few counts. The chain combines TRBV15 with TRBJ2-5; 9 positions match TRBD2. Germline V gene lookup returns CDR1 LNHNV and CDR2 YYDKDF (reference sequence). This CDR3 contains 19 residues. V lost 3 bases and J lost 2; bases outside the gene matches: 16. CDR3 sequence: CATSREGRAGGRGQETQYF. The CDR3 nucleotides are TGTGCCACCAGCAGGGAGGGGCGAGCGGGGGGTCGAGGGCAAGAGACCCAGTACTTC.

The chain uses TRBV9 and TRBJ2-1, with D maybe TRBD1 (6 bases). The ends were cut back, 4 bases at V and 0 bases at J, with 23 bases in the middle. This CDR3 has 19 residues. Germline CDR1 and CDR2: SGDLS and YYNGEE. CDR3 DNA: TGTGCCAGCAGCCTAGAAACAGGGTCCACGATGAGCTCCTACAATGAGCAGTTCTTC. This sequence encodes CASSLETGSTMSSYNEQFF. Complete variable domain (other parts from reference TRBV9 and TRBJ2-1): DSGVTQTPKHLITATGQRVTLRCSPRSGDLSVYWYQQSLDQGLQFLIQYYNGEERAKGNILERFSAQQFPDLHSELNLSSLELGDSALYFCASSLETGSTMSSYNEQFFGPGTRLTVL.

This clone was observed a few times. The DNA of the CDR3 is TGTGCCAGTAGTACCAAAGGCAGGGACTCCTACGAGCAGTACTTC. Residues: CASSTKGRDSYEQYF. The J gene is TRBJ2-7, the V gene TRBV19, with a tentative D call TRBD1 (5 bases). The V end was cut by 4 bases, the J end by 0 bases, with 13 bases between. The germline V gene encodes CDR1 LNHDA and CDR2 SQIVND (reference sequence). The CDR3 extends over 15 amino acids.

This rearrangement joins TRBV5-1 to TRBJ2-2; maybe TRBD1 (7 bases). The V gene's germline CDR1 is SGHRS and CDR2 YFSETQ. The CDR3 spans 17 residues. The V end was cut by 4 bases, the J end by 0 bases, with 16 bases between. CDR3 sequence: CASSPSGGTANTGELFF. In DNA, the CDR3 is TGCGCCAGCAGCCCCTCAGGAGGGACAGCGAACACCGGGGAGCTGTTTTTT.

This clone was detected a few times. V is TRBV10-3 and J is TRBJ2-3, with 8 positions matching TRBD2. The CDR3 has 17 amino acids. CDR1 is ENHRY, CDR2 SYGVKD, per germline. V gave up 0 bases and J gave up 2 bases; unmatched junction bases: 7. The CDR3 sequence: CAISESVSGGNTDTQYF. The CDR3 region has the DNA TGTGCCATCAGTGAGTCGGTGAGCGGGGGAAACACAGATACGCAGTATTTT.

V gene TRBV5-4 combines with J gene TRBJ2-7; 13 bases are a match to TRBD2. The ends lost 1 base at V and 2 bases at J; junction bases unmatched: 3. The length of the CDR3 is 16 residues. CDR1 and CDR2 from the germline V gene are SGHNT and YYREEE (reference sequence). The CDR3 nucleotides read TGTGCCAGCAGCTTGACTAGCGGGGGGGCACCCTACGAGCAGTACTTC. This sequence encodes CASSLTSGGAPYEQYF.

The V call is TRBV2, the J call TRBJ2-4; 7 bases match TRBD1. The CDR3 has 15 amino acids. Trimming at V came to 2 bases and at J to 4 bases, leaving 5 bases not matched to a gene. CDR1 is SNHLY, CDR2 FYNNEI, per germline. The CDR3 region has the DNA TGTGCCAGCAGTGAAAGACAGGGATCGAAAAACATTCAGTACTTC. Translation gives CASSERQGSKNIQYF.

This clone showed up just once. The CDR3 DNA reads TGTGCCTGGAGCCCCGAGAGGGTCCTGCATGAGCAGTTCTTC. As protein: CAWSPERVLHEQFF. The V gene is TRBV30, the J gene TRBJ2-1; possible D gene TRBD2, 5 bases. The length of the CDR3 is 14 residues. Trimming shortened V by 3 bases and J by 8 bases, and 17 bases separated the two germline ends. Germline V gene sequence: CDR1 GTSNPN, CDR2 SVGIG (reference sequence).

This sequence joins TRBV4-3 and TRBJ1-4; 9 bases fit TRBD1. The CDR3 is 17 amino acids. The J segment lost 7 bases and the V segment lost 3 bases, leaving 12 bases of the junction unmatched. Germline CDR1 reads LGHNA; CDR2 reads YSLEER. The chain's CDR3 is CASSQQHGGQGFEKLFF. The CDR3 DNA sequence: TGCGCCAGCAGCCAGCAACATGGGGGACAGGGCTTTGAAAAACTGTTTTTT.

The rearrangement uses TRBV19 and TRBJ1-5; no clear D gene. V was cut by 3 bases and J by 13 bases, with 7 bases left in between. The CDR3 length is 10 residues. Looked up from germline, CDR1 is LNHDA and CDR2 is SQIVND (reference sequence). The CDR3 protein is CASSIDKQHF. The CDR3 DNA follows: TGTGCCAGTAGTATCGACAAGCAGCATTTT.

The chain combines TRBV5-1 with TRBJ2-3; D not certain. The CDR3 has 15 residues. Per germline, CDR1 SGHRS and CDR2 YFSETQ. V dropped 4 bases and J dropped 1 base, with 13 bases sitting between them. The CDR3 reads CASSDTVGGTDTQYF. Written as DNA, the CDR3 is TGCGCCAGCAGCGATACTGTTGGGGGCACAGATACGCAGTATTTT. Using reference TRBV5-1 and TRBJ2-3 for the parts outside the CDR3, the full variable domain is KAGVTQTPRYLIKTRGQQVTLSCSPISGHRSVSWYQQTPGQGLQFLFEYFSETQRNKGNFPGRFSGRQFSNSRSEMNVSTLELGDSALYLCASSDTVGGTDTQYFGPGTRLTVL.

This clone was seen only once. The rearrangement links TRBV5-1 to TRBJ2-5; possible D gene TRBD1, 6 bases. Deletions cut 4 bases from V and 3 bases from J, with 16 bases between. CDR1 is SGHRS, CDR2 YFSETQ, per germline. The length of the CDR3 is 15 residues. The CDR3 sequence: CASSMDLGQKETQYF. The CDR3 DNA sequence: TGCGCCAGCAGCATGGATTTGGGACAAAAAGAGACCCAGTACTTC.

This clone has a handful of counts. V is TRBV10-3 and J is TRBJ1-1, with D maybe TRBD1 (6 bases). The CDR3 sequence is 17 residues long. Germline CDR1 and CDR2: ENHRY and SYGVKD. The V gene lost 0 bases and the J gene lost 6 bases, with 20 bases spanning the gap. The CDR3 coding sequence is TGTGCCATCAGTGAGTCGAATCTCAAAAGGGGGTATTCTGAAGCTTTCTTT. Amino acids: CAISESNLKRGYSEAFF.

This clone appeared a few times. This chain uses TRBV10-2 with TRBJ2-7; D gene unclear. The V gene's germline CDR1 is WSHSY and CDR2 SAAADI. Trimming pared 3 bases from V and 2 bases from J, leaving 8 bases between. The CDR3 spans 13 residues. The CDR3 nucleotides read TGCGCCAGCAGTGACCCCTTTACCTACGAGCAGTACGTC. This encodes CASSDPFTYEQYV.

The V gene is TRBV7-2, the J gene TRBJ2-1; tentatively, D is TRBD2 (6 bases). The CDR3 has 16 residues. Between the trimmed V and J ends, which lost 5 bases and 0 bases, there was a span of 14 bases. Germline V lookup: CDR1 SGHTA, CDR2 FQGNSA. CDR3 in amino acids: CASSPPGLSSYNEQFF. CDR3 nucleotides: TGTGCCAGCAGCCCTCCGGGACTTTCCTCCTACAATGAGCAGTTCTTC.

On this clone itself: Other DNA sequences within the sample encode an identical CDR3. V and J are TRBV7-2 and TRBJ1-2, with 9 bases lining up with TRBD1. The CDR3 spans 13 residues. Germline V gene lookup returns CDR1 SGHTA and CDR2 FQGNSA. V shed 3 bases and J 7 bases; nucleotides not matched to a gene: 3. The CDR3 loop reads CASSLGQGGGYTF. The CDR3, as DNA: TGTGCCAGCAGCTTGGGACAGGGAGGTGGCTACACCTTC.

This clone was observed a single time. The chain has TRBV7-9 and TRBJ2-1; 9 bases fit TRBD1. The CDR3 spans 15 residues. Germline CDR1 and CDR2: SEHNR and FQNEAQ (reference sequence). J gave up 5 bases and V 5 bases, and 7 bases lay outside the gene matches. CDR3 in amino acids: CASSPGTGRDNEQFF. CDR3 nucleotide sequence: TGTGCCAGCAGCCCCGGGACAGGGAGAGACAATGAGCAGTTCTTC.

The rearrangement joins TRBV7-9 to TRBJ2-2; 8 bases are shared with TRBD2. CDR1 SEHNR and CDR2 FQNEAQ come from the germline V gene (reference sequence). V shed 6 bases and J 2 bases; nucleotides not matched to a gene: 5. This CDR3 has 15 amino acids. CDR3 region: CASRREAKNTGELFF. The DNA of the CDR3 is TGTGCCAGCAGGCGGGAGGCGAAAAACACCGGGGAGCTGTTTTTT.

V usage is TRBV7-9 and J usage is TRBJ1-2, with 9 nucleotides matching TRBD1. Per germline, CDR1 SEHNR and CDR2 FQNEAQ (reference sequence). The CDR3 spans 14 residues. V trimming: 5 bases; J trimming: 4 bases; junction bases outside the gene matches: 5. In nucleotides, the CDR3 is TGTGCCAGCAGCACAGACAGGGGGGGCTATGGCTACACCTTC. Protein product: CASSTDRGGYGYTF.

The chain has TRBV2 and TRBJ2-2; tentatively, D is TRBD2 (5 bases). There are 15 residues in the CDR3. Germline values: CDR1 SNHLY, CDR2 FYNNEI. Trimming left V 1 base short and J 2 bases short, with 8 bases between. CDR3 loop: CASSEERSNTGELFF. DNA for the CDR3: TGTGCCAGCAGTGAAGAGCGGAGCAACACCGGGGAGCTGTTTTTT.

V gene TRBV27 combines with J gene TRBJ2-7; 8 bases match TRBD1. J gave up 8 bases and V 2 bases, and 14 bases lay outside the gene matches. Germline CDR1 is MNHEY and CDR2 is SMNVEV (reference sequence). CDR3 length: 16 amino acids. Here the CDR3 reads CASSLGQGPRKTKQYF. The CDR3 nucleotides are TGTGCCAGCAGTTTAGGACAGGGTCCGCGCAAGACGAAGCAGTACTTC.

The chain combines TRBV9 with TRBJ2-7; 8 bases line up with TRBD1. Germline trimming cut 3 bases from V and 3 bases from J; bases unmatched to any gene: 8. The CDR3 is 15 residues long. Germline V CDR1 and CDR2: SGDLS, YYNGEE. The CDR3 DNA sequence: TGTGCCAGCAGCGCTCGGACAGGGAGGATCTACGAGCAGTACTTC. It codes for CASSARTGRIYEQYF.